The clone carrying this TCR beta chain has a handful of counts. Its antigen is as yet unknown. This CDR3 comprises 16 residues. Trimming removed 4 bases at V and 4 bases at J, with 20 bases between. Germline CDR1 and CDR2: SGHRS and YFSETQ. Synthesis of TCR beta cDNA was carried out from approximately 500 ng total RNA with a constant-region primer. Researchers made the TCR beta libraries by running three nested multiplex PCR rounds with slightly modified ARM-PCR. Two initial PCR rounds of around 10 cycles each paired TRBV1-TRBV30 forward primers with a C-beta reverse primer. TCRdb itself ran the multiplex PCR reads through MiXCR, one entry per CDR3 protein. The sample holds under 200,000 distinct CDR3 sequences, about 61% seen once. The source of the sample is a study of tumor-infiltrating lymphocytes in primary liver carcinoma. Findings and caveats of the study: CD8+ and CD4+ repertoires went uncompared, the samples being bulk unsorted. Tumor region pairs showed greater overlap than either tumor-adjacent or tumor-blood pairs did.

Extraction also yielded germline DNA, while blood RNA was obtained from unsorted whole blood. This TCR derives from an older woman with primary liver carcinoma and hepatitis B virus infection. This rearrangement joins TRBV5-1 to TRBJ1-1, with D hard to call. Input material: peripheral blood. The CDR3: CASSHQPGGESTEAFF. CDR3 in DNA: TGCGCCAGCAGCCACCAACCCGGCGGGGAAAGCACTGAAGCTTTCTTT.